The clone carrying this T cell receptor (beta chain) has a handful of counts. Its cognate antigen is unknown. TCRdb called the PCR reads again in MiXCR, with one record for every CDR3 protein. The sample has a few hundred thousand distinct CDR3 sequences; roughly 24% are singletons. The sample belongs to a study of molecular identifiers for immune sequencing clone quantification. The study's findings and limits: Highly expanded clone sizes could be underestimated by identical TCR molecules that share a barcode. Jurkat TCR RNA spiked in from one cell reportedly remained identifiable amid about a million naive cells. In naive cells, clones above 20 RNA copies held under 1% of molecules, whereas in effector cells they held over 98%.

Sorting captured naive CD8 T cells as CD8+CD4-CCR7+CD45RA+. V lost 0 bases and J lost 4, with 16 bases in between. The CDR3 consists of 16 residues. The germline V gene has CDR1 LGHDT and CDR2 YNNKEL (reference sequence). This clonotype was obtained from a human donor in good health. Some libraries in this study had Jurkat cell RNA spiked in. The V call is TRBV3-1, the J call TRBJ2-7; weak D call: TRBD1 (5 bases). Input material: naive CD8+ T cells from blood, with Jurkat cell RNA spiked in. The subset here: FACS-sorted CD8+CD4-CCR7+CD45RA+ naive T cells. The CDR3 loop reads CASSQDQGIKVYEQYF. Written as DNA, the CDR3 is TGTGCCAGCAGCCAAGATCAGGGAATCAAGGTGTACGAGCAGTACTTC.